The next 2 T cell receptor beta chains were all read from a single sample in a study of Ad26.COV2.S vaccination and SARS-CoV-2 variants. The sample's treatment: roughly 18 received Ad26.COV2.S at low or high dose, single or two shots; 5 received placebo; per-sample allocation not given. Day 63 after the first vaccine or placebo injection was the time point for sampling. Libraries were prepared by immunoSEQ multiplex PCR; TCRdb keeps only in-frame clonotypes and omits some of them. The sample yields nearly 400,000 clones, around nine tenths seen once. Sample: peripheral blood, taken in a trial of Ad26.COV2.S vaccine versus placebo. The receptor set was obtained from a person aged 18-65 years who received the Ad26.COV2.S COVID-19 vaccine or a placebo.

J is TRBJ2-3 and V is TRBV15; no clear D gene. CDR3 length equals 13 residues. From germline, CDR1 is LNHNV and CDR2 YYDKDF (reference sequence). The V and J ends lost 2 bases and 1 base respectively, with 4 bases between them. The CDR3 coding sequence is TGTGCCACCAGCAGACAAGGCACAGATACGCAGTATTTT. Translated, it gives CATSRQGTDTQYF.

The rearrangement joins TRBV28 to TRBJ1-1; no clear D gene. The CDR3 contains 14 residues. Germline V gene data show CDR1 as MDHEN and CDR2 as SYDVKM. V was pared by 6 bases and J by 4 bases, with 15 bases between. The CDR3 coding sequence is TGTGCCAGCAGACTTTCGACGACGACCACTGAAGCTTTCTTT. Encoded protein: CASRLSTTTTEAFF.